This T cell receptor (beta chain) is from a study of metastatic and nonmetastatic thyroid tumors. Study-level background: Patients with malignant and benign thyroid disease provided blood and tumor or nodule tissue, whose repertoires were compared.

This clone was seen at least ten times. The antigen remains undetermined. The CDR3 is 15 residues long. Germline assignment: CDR1 SGHRS and CDR2 YFSETQ. Trimming stripped 3 bases from V and 3 bases from J, with 15 bases between. Notes on the study in general: Versus benign nodules, malignant thyroid tumors reportedly had significantly higher TCR beta diversity, in blood and tumor.

Every patient was untreated before thyroid surgery. Authors' processing steps: The study built a papillary thyroid cancer distant-metastasis classifier from CDR3 differences across clinicopathological groups. TCRdb reprocessed the PCR reads using MiXCR. For this entry, the V and J calls and clone size follow TCRdb and not the study's own pipeline. The table shows roughly 30,000 clones, with less than 30% occurring only once. This receptor was obtained from a female donor with papillary thyroid cancer or a benign thyroid nodule (not recorded which). Some clones in this sample may be carry-over from other donors' samples. Sequenced input: blood. The chain employs TRBV5-1 and TRBJ1-1; D is ambiguous. CDR3 residues: CASSSRVITDTEAFF. The CDR3 DNA is TGCGCCAGCAGCTCCCGAGTCATTACAGACACTGAAGCTTTCTTT.